Reported below is one T cell receptor (beta chain). Its antigen is unidentified. Between the trimmed V and J ends, which lost 4 bases and 4 bases, there was a span of 13 bases. Germline V gives CDR1 MNHNS, CDR2 SASEGT. The CDR3 has 15 residues. Assay: immunoSEQ multiplex PCR; the TCRdb copy retains only in-frame clones and omits some. This sample carries over 30,000 clones, 75% to 95% of them seen once, and the ten largest clones take 0.15% to 0.2%. The data derive from a study of monozygotic twins with cystic fibrosis. Study background: With approximately 15 PCR cycles, barcoded libraries came from about 3.2 micrograms of fragmented DNA.

Study findings and constraints: Monozygotic CF twins shared more identical nucleotide clonotypes than unrelated patients. V usage most resembled the co-twin in 13 of 16 pairs. The repertoire was suggested to be naive-dominated, clonality median about 0.01.

The chain joins TRBV6-1 to TRBJ1-4, with D possibly matching TRBD1 (6 bases). This sequence originates from a boy between 2 and 10 years old with cystic fibrosis. Sample: blood. This chain's CDR3 is CASSGGGRDNEKLFF. In DNA, the CDR3 is TGTGCCAGCAGTGGGGGGGGCAGAGATAATGAAAAACTGTTTTTT.